This T cell receptor (beta chain) came from a study of cytomegalovirus exposure and HLA in healthy donors. In the study overall: Unique TCR beta sequences numbering some 120 million came from around 180 million T cells in an earlier analysis.

The CDR3 is 13 amino acids. CDR1 and CDR2 (germline): MNHEY, SVGAGI. V was trimmed by 2 bases and J by 2 bases, leaving 6 bases between them. The PCR contained 60 Vbeta and 13 Jbeta primers. Generated by immunoSEQ multiplex PCR, the TCRdb table keeps only in-frame clones and is missing some. The sample records tens of thousands of clones, roughly 81% being singletons. The TCR sequence derives from a woman in her 30s in good health and CMV-seronegative. The specimen sequenced was PBMCs. V usage is TRBV6-5 and J usage is TRBJ2-5; perhaps TRBD1 as D (6 bases). The CDR3, as DNA: TGTGCCAGCAGTTACGACAGGCAAGAGACCCAGTACTTC. Translation: CASSYDRQETQYF.